This T cell receptor (beta chain) was sequenced during a study of beta chain features in type 1 diabetes. Study-wide points: TCRB CDR3 length was moderately but significantly reduced in all four CD4+ subsets of Type 1 diabetes patients. Fewer insertions but more deletions were seen at VDJ junctions in type 1 diabetes patients. Still unanswered here is whether HLA type influences TCRB rearrangement.

A word on this clone: Its antigen is as yet unknown.

Every bit of the isolated RNA underwent reverse transcription, so sequencing read expressed TCRB transcripts. The read count averaged around 3.5 million across naive, central memory and regulatory T cell samples. Data came from immunoSEQ multiplex PCR; TCRdb stores just in-frame clones and leaves some out. The sample consists of approximately 150,000 clones, about 10% of them appearing once. V was trimmed by 5 bases and J by 1 base, leaving 13 bases between them. CDR3 length: 15 residues. Germline CDR1 reads SGHNT; CDR2 reads YENEEA. The chain carries TRBV11-3 and TRBJ2-3; no firm D call. The clonotype originates from a man between 18 and 29 years old in good health. The sequencing sample was made of naive CD4+ T cells from blood. DNA of the CDR3: TGTGCCAGCAGCAACGGAGTTACTGGCACAGATACGCAGTATTTT. This translates into CASSNGVTGTDTQYF. The variable domain in full, completed from reference TRBV11-3 and TRBJ2-3, reads EAGVVQSPRYKIIEKKQPVAFWCNPISGHNTLYWYLQNLGQGPELLIRYENEEAVDDSQLPKDRFSAERLKGVDSTLKIQPAELGDSAVYLCASSNGVTGTDTQYFGPGTRLTVL.